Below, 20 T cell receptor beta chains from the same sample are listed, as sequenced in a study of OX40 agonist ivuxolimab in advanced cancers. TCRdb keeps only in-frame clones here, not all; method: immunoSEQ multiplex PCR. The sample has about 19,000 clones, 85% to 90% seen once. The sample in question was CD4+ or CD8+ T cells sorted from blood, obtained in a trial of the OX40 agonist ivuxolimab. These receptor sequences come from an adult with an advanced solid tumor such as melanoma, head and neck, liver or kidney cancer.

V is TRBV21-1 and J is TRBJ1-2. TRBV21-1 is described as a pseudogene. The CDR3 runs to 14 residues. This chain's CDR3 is CASRHGVGNYGYTF. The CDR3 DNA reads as TGTGCCAGCAGGCACGGGGTAGGCAACTATGGCTACACCTTC.

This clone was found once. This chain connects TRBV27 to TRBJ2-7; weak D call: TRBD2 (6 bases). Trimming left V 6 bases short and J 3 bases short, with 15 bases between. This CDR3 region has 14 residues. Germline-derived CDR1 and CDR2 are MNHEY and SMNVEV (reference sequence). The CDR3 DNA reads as TGTGCCAGCAGCTGGGATCCCGGGGGCTACGAGCAGTACTTC. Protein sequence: CASSWDPGGYEQYF.

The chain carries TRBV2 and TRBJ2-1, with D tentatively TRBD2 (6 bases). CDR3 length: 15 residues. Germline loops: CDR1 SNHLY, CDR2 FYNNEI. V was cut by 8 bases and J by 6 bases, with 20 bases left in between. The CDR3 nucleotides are TGTGCCAGCGTCGACCGGTCGGGAGCTCGCAATGAGCAGTTCTTC. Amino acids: CASVDRSGARNEQFF.

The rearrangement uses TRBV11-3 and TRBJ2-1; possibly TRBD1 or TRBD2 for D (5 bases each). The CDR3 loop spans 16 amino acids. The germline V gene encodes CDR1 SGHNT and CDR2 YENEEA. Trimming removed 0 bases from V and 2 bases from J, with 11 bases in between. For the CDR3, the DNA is TGTGCCAGCAGCTTAGATCCGGGACCCACCTACAATGAGCAGTTCTTC. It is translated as CASSLDPGPTYNEQFF.

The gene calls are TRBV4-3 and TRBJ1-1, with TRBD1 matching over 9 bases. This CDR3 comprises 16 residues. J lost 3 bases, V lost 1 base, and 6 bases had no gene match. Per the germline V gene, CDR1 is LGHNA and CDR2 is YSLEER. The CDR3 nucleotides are TGCGCCAGCAGCCAAGGGACAGGGGCCTGGGACACTGAAGCTTTCTTT. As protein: CASSQGTGAWDTEAFF.

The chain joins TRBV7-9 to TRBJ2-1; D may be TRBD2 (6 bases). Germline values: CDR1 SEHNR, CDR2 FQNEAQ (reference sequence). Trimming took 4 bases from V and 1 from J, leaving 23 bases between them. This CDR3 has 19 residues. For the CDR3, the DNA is TGTGCCAGCAGCTCGACTATCCTTAACGGGAGCGGATCCTACAATGAGCAGTTCTTC. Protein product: CASSSTILNGSGSYNEQFF.

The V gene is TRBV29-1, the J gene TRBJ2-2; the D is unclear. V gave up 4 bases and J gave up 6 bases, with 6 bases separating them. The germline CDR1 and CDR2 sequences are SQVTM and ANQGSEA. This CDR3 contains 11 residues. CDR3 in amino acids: CSVVRAGELFF. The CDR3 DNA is TGCAGCGTTGTCCGGGCCGGGGAGCTGTTTTTT.

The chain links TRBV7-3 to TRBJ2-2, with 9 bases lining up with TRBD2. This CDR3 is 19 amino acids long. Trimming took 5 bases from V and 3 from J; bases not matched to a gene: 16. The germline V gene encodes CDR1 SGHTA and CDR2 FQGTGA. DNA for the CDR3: TGTGCCAGCAGCCCCCACCATCTCAAACTAGCGGGTTACACCGGGGAGCTGTTTTTT. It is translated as CASSPHHLKLAGYTGELFF.

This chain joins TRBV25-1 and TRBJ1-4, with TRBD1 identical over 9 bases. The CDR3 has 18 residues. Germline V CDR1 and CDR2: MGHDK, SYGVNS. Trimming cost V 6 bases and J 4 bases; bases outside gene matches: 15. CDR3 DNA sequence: TGTGCCAGCAGCTTCGGTCCGGGACAGGGAAGTTTTAATGAAAAACTGTTTTTT. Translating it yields CASSFGPGQGSFNEKLFF.

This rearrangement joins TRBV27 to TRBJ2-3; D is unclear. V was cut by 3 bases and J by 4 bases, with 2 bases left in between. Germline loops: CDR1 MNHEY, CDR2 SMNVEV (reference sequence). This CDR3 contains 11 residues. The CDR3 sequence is CASSFSDTQYF. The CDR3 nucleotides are TGTGCCAGCAGTTTTTCAGATACGCAGTATTTT.

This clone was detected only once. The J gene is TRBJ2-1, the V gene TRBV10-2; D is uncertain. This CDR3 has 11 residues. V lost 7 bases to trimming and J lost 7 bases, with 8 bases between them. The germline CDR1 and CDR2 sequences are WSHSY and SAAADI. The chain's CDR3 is CASTTTNEQFF. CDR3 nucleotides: TGCGCCAGCACCACTACGAATGAGCAGTTCTTC.

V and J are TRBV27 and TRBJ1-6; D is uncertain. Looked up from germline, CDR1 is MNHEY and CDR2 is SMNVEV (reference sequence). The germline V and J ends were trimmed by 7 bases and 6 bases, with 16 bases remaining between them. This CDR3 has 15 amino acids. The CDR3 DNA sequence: TGTGCCAGCACCATTGCGGCGCAGGTTAATTCACCCCTCCACTTT. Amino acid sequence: CASTIAAQVNSPLHF.

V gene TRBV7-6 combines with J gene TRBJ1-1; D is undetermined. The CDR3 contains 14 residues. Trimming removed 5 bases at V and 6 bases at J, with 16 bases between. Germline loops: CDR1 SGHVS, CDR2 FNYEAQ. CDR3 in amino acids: CASSQRSGQAEAFF. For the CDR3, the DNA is TGTGCCAGCAGCCAGAGAAGTGGTCAGGCTGAAGCTTTCTTT.

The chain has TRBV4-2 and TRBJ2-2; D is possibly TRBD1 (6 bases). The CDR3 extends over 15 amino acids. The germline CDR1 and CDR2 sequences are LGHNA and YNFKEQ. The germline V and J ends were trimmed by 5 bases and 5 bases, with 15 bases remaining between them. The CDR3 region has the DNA TGTGCCAGCAGCTTTGACAGGCGGTGGACCGGGGAGCTGTTTTTT. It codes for CASSFDRRWTGELFF.

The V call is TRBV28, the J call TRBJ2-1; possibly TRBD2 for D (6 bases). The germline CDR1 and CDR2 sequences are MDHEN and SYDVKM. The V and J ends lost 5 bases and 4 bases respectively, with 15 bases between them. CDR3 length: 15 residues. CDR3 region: CASSPGTPLYNEQFF. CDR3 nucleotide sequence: TGTGCCAGCAGTCCCGGGACTCCACTATACAATGAGCAGTTCTTC.

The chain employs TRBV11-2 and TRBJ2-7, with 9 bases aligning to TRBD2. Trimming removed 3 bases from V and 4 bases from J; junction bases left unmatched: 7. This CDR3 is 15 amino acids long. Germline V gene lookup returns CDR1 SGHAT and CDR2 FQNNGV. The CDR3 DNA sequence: TGTGCCAGCAGCTTCACGGGGACTAGCCCTTACGAGCAGTACTTC. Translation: CASSFTGTSPYEQYF.

CDR3 sequence: CASSARLAGVGETQYF. The CDR3 DNA reads TGTGCCAGCAGCGCCCGACTAGCGGGAGTGGGGGAGACCCAGTACTTC. This chain joins TRBV9 and TRBJ2-5; 12 bases match TRBD2. Germline V gene data show CDR1 as SGDLS and CDR2 as YYNGEE. This CDR3 spans 16 amino acids. V lost 3 bases and J lost 5; bases outside the gene matches: 8.

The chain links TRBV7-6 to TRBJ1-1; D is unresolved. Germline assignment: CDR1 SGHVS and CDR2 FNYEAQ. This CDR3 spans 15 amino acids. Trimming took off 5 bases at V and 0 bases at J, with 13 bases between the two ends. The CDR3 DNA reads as TGTGCCAGCAGCCAAACTGAAGGGATGAACACTGAAGCTTTCTTT. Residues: CASSQTEGMNTEAFF.

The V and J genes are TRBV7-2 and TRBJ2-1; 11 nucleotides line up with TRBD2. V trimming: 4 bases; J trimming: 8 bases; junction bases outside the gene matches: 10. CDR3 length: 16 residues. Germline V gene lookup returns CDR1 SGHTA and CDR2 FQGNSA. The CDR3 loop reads CASSSSPLAGVYEQFF. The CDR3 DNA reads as TGTGCCAGCAGCTCCTCCCCACTAGCGGGAGTCTATGAGCAGTTCTTC.

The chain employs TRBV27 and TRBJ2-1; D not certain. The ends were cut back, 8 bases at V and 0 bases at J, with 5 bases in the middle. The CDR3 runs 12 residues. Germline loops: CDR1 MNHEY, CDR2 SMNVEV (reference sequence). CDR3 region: CASGNSYNEQFF. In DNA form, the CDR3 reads TGTGCCAGCGGTAACTCCTACAATGAGCAGTTCTTC.